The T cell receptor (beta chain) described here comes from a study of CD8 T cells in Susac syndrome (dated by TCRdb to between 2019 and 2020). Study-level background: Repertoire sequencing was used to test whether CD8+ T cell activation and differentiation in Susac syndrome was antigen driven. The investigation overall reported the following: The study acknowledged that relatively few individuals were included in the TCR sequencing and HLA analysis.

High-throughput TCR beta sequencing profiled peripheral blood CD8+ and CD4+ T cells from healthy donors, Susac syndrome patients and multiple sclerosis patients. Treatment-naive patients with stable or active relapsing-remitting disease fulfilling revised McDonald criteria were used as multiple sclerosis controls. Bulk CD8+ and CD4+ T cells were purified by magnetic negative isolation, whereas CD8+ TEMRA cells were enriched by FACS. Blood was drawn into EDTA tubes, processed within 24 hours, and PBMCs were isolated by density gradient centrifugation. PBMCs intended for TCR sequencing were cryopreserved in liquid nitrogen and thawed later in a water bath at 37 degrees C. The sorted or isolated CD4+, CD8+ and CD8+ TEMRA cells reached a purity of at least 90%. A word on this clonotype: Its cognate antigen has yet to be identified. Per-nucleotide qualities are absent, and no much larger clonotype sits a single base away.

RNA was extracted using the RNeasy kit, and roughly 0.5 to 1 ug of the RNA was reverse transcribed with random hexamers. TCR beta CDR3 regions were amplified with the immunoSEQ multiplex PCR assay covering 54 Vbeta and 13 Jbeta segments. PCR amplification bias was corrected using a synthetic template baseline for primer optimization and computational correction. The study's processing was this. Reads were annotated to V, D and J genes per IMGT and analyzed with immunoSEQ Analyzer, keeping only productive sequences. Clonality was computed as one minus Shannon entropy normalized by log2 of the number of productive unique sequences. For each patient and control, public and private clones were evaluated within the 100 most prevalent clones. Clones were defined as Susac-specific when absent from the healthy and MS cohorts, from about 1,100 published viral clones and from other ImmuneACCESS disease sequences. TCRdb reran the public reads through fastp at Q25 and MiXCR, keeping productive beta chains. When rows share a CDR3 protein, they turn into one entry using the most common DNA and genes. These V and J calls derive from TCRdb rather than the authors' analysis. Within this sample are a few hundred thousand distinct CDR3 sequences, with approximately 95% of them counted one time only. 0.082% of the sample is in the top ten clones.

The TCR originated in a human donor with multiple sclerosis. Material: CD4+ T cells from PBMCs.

The CDR3 sequence is CASSGTSVSDTQYF. The DNA is TGTGCCAGTTCTGGGACTAGTGTTTCGGATACGCAGTATTTT. The chain couples TRBV5-4 to TRBJ2-3, with TRBD2 matching 8 junction bases. Relative to germline, V is missing 8 bases and J is missing 6 bases, with 11 bases of the junction outside any gene match. The CDR3 holds 14 amino acids from the cysteine to the phenylalanine. The read is trimmed to its CDR3 DNA, 42 bases read in frame from base 1. Reading the germline V gene (reference sequence) gives CDR1 SGHNT and CDR2 YYREEE.